The subject of this entry is one T cell receptor (beta chain). V gave up 3 bases and J gave up 2 bases, with 11 bases separating them. The CDR3 consists of 14 residues. Germline CDR1 is SGHVS and CDR2 is FQNEAQ. TCRdb processed the RT-PCR reads anew with MiXCR; each CDR3 protein has one entry. This table has 400,000 to 650,000 distinct CDR3 sequences, roughly 7.6% appearing once. These data come from a study of response to subunit inactivated influenza vaccine. The chain combines TRBV7-8 with TRBJ2-7; possibly TRBD1 or TRBD2 for D (6 bases each). The source of this sequence is a man in his fifties or sixties who received an inactivated influenza vaccine. Specimen: PBMCs from blood, collected around 25 months after vaccination. This CDR3 reads CASSFGQRAYEQYF. The CDR3 DNA is TGTGCCAGCAGCTTTGGACAGCGGGCCTACGAGCAGTACTTC.